The 32 T cell receptor beta chains given below trace back to one sample, sequenced in a study of OX40 agonist ivuxolimab in advanced cancers. Clones were sequenced by immunoSEQ multiplex PCR, and TCRdb holds only the in-frame ones, with some missing. This sample yields roughly 45,000 clones, of which 80% to 90% are seen a single time; around 7.1% belongs to the top ten. Sequencing was performed on CD4+ or CD8+ T cells sorted from blood, taken in a trial of the OX40 agonist ivuxolimab. These receptors all come from an adult with an advanced solid tumor such as melanoma, head and neck, liver or kidney cancer.

There are a few counts of this clone. This sequence joins TRBV6-4 and TRBJ1-3, with unresolved D. The CDR3 loop spans 19 amino acids. Germline assignment: CDR1 MRHNA and CDR2 SNTAGT. V was pared by 8 bases and J by 0 bases, with 26 bases between. The CDR3 is CASCQSRDGKYFSGNTIYF. The CDR3, as DNA: TGTGCCAGCTGTCAATCGCGAGACGGTAAGTATTTCTCTGGAAACACCATATATTTT.

Here the CDR3 DNA reads TGTGCCTGGAGTCTGACTCCGGGGGGCTATGGCTACACCTTC. It specifies CAWSLTPGGYGYTF. V usage is TRBV30 and J usage is TRBJ1-2; a possible D gene is TRBD1 (5 bases). Trimming stripped 2 bases from V and 4 bases from J, with 14 bases between. The CDR3 spans 14 residues. Per germline, CDR1 GTSNPN and CDR2 SVGIG (reference sequence). The full variable domain, completed using reference TRBV30 and TRBJ1-2, is SQTIHQWPATLVQPVGSPLSLECTVEGTSNPNLYWYRQAAGRGLQLLFYSVGIGQISSEVPQNLSASRPQDRQFILSSKKLLLSDSGFYLCAWSLTPGGYGYTFGSGTRLTVV.

V is TRBV10-3 and J is TRBJ2-7, with 7 bases matching TRBD2. The CDR3 consists of 12 residues. CDR1 and CDR2 from the germline V gene are ENHRY and SYGVKD. Trimming at V came to 11 bases and at J to 6 bases, leaving 10 bases not matched to a gene. Here the CDR3 reads CASLTSRGEQYF. The CDR3 nucleotides are TGTGCCTCACTGACTAGCCGGGGCGAGCAGTACTTC.

This sequence joins TRBV19 and TRBJ2-7; D might be TRBD2 (5 bases). The CDR3 spans 13 residues. Trimming removed 3 bases at V and 0 bases at J, with 6 bases between. CDR1 and CDR2 from the germline V gene are LNHDA and SQIVND (reference sequence). The CDR3 DNA sequence: TGTGCCAGTAGTATGGGGAGCTCCTACGAGCAGTACTTC. The encoded protein is CASSMGSSYEQYF.

CDR3 loop: CASSPGGPDGYTF. DNA of the CDR3: TGTGCCAGCAGCCCGGGAGGGCCAGATGGCTACACCTTC. The chain carries TRBV5-4 and TRBJ1-2; no reliable D call. The CDR3 is made up of 13 amino acids. Trimming shortened V by 4 bases and J by 6 bases, and 13 bases separated the two germline ends. CDR1 is SGHNT and CDR2 is YYREEE in the germline V gene (reference sequence).

The chain joins TRBV6-4 to TRBJ2-1, with 8 bases that match TRBD1. This CDR3 has 14 residues. Per germline, CDR1 MRHNA and CDR2 SNTAGT. With V trimmed by 6 bases and J by 5 bases, 6 bases remained unmatched. CDR3: CASSPGQANNEQFF. DNA of the CDR3: TGTGCCAGCAGCCCGGGACAGGCGAACAATGAGCAGTTCTTC.

The chain uses TRBV13 and TRBJ2-1, with TRBD2 as a possible D gene (5 bases). V lost 2 bases, J lost 10 bases, and 21 bases lay in between. The CDR3 extends over 16 amino acids. Germline values: CDR1 PRHDT, CDR2 FYEKMQ (reference sequence). This CDR3 reads CASSLTPLAQVVEQFF. The CDR3 DNA sequence: TGTGCCAGCAGCTTAACTCCTCTAGCCCAGGTAGTAGAGCAGTTCTTC.

Concerning this clone itself: This sample also contains other DNA sequences that code for the same CDR3. V usage is TRBV27 and J usage is TRBJ1-5, with 8 positions matching TRBD1. Per the germline V gene, CDR1 is MNHEY and CDR2 is SMNVEV (reference sequence). The CDR3 totals 14 residues. V lost 3 bases, J lost 4 bases, and 2 bases stayed unmatched. In DNA, the CDR3 is TGTGCCAGCAGTTTCCGACAGGGGAATCAGCCCCAGCATTTT. Translating gives CASSFRQGNQPQHF.

J is TRBJ2-3 and V is TRBV4-1; 7 nucleotides agree with TRBD2. V lost 0 bases and J lost 4; bases outside the gene matches: 10. The CDR3 consists of 17 residues. Per germline, CDR1 MGHRA and CDR2 YSYEKL. This chain's CDR3 is CASSQDGLAGAADTQYF. In DNA, the CDR3 is TGCGCCAGCAGCCAAGATGGGCTGGCGGGAGCGGCAGATACGCAGTATTTT.

The chain combines TRBV6-1 with TRBJ2-7; no firm D call. CDR3 size: 13 residues. V lost 8 bases and J 3 bases, leaving 14 bases between the germline ends. CDR1 MNHNS and CDR2 SASEGT come from the germline V gene. The chain's CDR3 is CASEPVRGYEQYF. Here the CDR3 DNA reads TGTGCCAGCGAACCAGTTCGAGGCTACGAGCAGTACTTC.

The V gene is TRBV6-5, the J gene TRBJ1-2, with 8 bases aligning to TRBD1. Germline CDR1 MNHEY, CDR2 SVGAGI. This CDR3 region has 13 residues. The V segment lost 6 bases and the J segment 5 bases; nucleotides outside the gene matches: 5. The CDR3 loop is CASSPGTGYGYTF. The CDR3 region has the DNA TGTGCCAGCAGCCCCGGGACAGGATATGGCTACACCTTC.

V usage is TRBV11-2 and J usage is TRBJ2-7; D perhaps matches TRBD2 (5 bases). Germline V gene lookup returns CDR1 SGHAT and CDR2 FQNNGV. The length of the CDR3 is 14 residues. The germline V and J ends were trimmed by 1 base and 3 bases, with 10 bases remaining between them. The CDR3, as DNA: TGTGCCAGCAGCTTAGGGGCGGGCCACTACGAGCAGTACTTC. Translating gives CASSLGAGHYEQYF.

This sequence joins TRBV2 and TRBJ2-1, with 9 positions matching TRBD2. With 6 bases clipped from V and 6 bases from J, the junction kept 9 bases outside the gene matches. Germline V gives CDR1 SNHLY, CDR2 FYNNEI. The CDR3 sequence is 15 residues long. Here the CDR3 DNA reads TGTGCCAGCAGCCTTTCTAGCGGGATCGGCAATGAGCAGTTCTTC. It encodes CASSLSSGIGNEQFF.

This clone came up a few times. The chain is built from TRBV5-6 and TRBJ2-2; 12 bases fit TRBD1. The CDR3 is 17 amino acids. Germline lookup yields CDR1 SGHDT and CDR2 YYEEEE. The junction had 8 bases not matched to a gene; V was cut back by 4 bases and J by 4 bases. This CDR3 is CASSRGTGGLSTGELFF. The CDR3, as DNA: TGTGCCAGCAGCCGAGGGACAGGGGGCTTGAGCACCGGGGAGCTGTTTTTT.

The chain couples TRBV13 to TRBJ2-3; D assignment may be TRBD1 or TRBD2 (5 bases each). The V and J ends lost 0 bases and 2 bases respectively, with 12 bases between them. This CDR3 region has 16 residues. CDR1 and CDR2 (germline): PRHDT, FYEKMQ (reference sequence). For the CDR3, the DNA is TGTGCCAGCAGCTTAGGGACCACGGGGCACACAGATACGCAGTATTTT. Amino acid sequence: CASSLGTTGHTDTQYF.

The rearrangement links TRBV5-4 to TRBJ2-1, with D unclear. The CDR3 is 16 residues long. Germline V CDR1 and CDR2: SGHNT, YYREEE (reference sequence). V was trimmed by 0 bases and J by 7 bases, leaving 17 bases between them. The CDR3 sequence: CASSLALGSSTNEQFF. In DNA, the CDR3 is TGTGCCAGCAGCTTGGCTCTAGGCTCCTCCACTAATGAGCAGTTCTTC.

This chain links TRBV2 with TRBJ2-5; possibly TRBD2 for D (7 bases). The CDR3 sequence is 18 residues long. CDR1 and CDR2 from the germline V gene are SNHLY and FYNNEI. V gave up 3 bases and J gave up 2 bases, with 22 bases separating them. The CDR3 spells CASSERIGGLWEQETQYF. The DNA for the CDR3 is TGTGCCAGCAGTGAGAGGATCGGGGGGCTCTGGGAACAAGAGACCCAGTACTTC.

The genes are TRBV25-1 and TRBJ1-1, with D hard to call. V was shortened by 5 bases and J by 1 base, with 11 bases between the two germline ends. Germline V gene sequence: CDR1 MGHDK, CDR2 SYGVNS. The CDR3 spans 14 residues. CDR3 coding DNA: TGTGCCAGCAGTCCCCCGACAAGGAACACTGAAGCTTTCTTT. Translation: CASSPPTRNTEAFF. Drawing the rest from reference TRBV25-1 and TRBJ1-1, the complete variable domain is EADIYQTPRYLVIGTGKKITLECSQTMGHDKMYWYQQDPGMELHLIHYSYGVNSTEKGDLSSESTVSRIRTEHFPLTLESARPSHTSQYLCASSPPTRNTEAFFGQGTRLTVV.

The chain couples TRBV6-5 to TRBJ1-1; no firm D call. The CDR3 loop spans 14 amino acids. Trimming took 0 bases from V and 4 from J, leaving 9 bases between them. Germline CDR1 and CDR2: MNHEY and SVGAGI. The CDR3: CASSYSAHVTEAFF. CDR3 nucleotides: TGTGCCAGCAGTTACTCGGCTCACGTCACTGAAGCTTTCTTT.

This clone rates as medium-sized (0.01 to 0.1%). The chain carries TRBV10-2 and TRBJ2-7; TRBD2 aligns across 8 bases. The CDR3 totals 16 residues. V lost 1 base to trimming and J lost 1 base; unmatched junction nucleotides: 6. Germline CDR1 reads WSHSY; CDR2 reads SAAADI. The CDR3 protein is CASSEFETSGSYEQYF. The DNA of the CDR3 is TGCGCCAGCAGTGAGTTTGAAACTAGCGGTTCCTACGAGCAGTACTTC.

There are a few counts of this clone. This rearrangement joins TRBV19 to TRBJ2-2; a possible D gene is TRBD2 (5 bases). CDR1 and CDR2 from the germline V gene are LNHDA and SQIVND (reference sequence). This CDR3 has 15 residues. The V end was cut by 7 bases, the J end by 2 bases, with 14 bases between. The CDR3 reads CASTESSLNTGELFF. CDR3 bases: TGTGCCAGTACGGAGTCTAGCCTAAACACCGGGGAGCTGTTTTTT.

This clone was observed once. The rearrangement links TRBV19 to TRBJ2-3; maybe TRBD1 (6 bases). Germline-derived CDR1 and CDR2 are LNHDA and SQIVND (reference sequence). The V end lost 4 bases, the J end lost 2 bases, and 13 bases lay between the germline ends. CDR3 length equals 15 residues. The chain's CDR3 is CASSTPTGFTDTQYF. DNA for the CDR3: TGTGCCAGTAGTACCCCGACAGGATTCACAGATACGCAGTATTTT. Full variable domain (rest looked up from reference TRBV19 and TRBJ2-3): DGGITQSPKYLFRKEGQNVTLSCEQNLNHDAMYWYRQDPGQGLRLIYYSQIVNDFQKGDIAEGYSVSREKKESFPLTVTSAQKNPTAFYLCASSTPTGFTDTQYFGPGTRLTVL.

V is TRBV9 and J is TRBJ2-1, with 12 positions matching TRBD2. V lost 4 bases, J lost 4 bases, and 6 bases stayed unmatched. The germline V gene has CDR1 SGDLS and CDR2 YYNGEE. This CDR3 has 16 amino acids. CDR3 in DNA: TGTGCCAGCAGCCCCCACGGACTAGCGGGATACAATGAGCAGTTCTTC. Translating it yields CASSPHGLAGYNEQFF.

The CDR3, as DNA: TGCGCCAGCAGCTTAGAACTAGCGGGAGTAGGGGAGCAGTTCTTC. Its protein is CASSLELAGVGEQFF. V gene TRBV5-1 combines with J gene TRBJ2-1; 11 nucleotides match TRBD2. This CDR3 comprises 15 residues. V gave up 2 bases and J gave up 10 bases; unmatched junction bases: 8. Germline V gene lookup returns CDR1 SGHRS and CDR2 YFSETQ.

This chain links TRBV19 with TRBJ2-3; D remains unclear. V lost 4 bases to trimming and J lost 5 bases, with 13 bases between them. This CDR3 contains 14 residues. CDR1 LNHDA and CDR2 SQIVND come from the germline V gene (reference sequence). The chain's CDR3 is CASSTRPGLDTQYF. CDR3 DNA: TGTGCCAGTAGTACCCGCCCCGGCCTAGATACGCAGTATTTT.

This clone showed up just a few times. The chain uses TRBV2 and TRBJ1-2; 11 nucleotides align to TRBD1. CDR1 is SNHLY, CDR2 FYNNEI, per germline. Unmatched junction bases numbered 5, after V lost 11 bases and J lost 3 bases. The CDR3 is made up of 13 amino acids. CDR3 sequence reads: CAGTGGDYYGYTF. DNA for the CDR3: TGTGCCGGGACAGGGGGGGACTACTATGGCTACACCTTC. The full variable domain, with the rest looked up from reference TRBV2 and TRBJ1-2, is EPEVTQTPSHQVTQMGQEVILRCVPISNHLYFYWYRQILGQKVEFLVSFYNNEISEKSEIFDDQFSVERPDGSNFTLKIRSTKLEDSAMYFCAGTGGDYYGYTFGSGTRLTVV.

The chain has TRBV30 and TRBJ2-5; D remains ambiguous. Germline loops: CDR1 GTSNPN, CDR2 SVGIG (reference sequence). The CDR3 consists of 14 residues. The germline V and J ends were trimmed by 2 bases and 2 bases, with 12 bases remaining between them. CDR3: CAWSLRLGQETQYF. The CDR3 DNA reads TGTGCCTGGAGTTTACGACTGGGGCAAGAGACCCAGTACTTC.

The chain uses TRBV2 and TRBJ2-5, with 11 nucleotides matching TRBD1. The J call may be in error: the DNA end matches TRBJ2-7 better. This CDR3 region has 15 residues. Germline V gives CDR1 SNHLY, CDR2 FYNNEI. CDR3 protein: CASRTGTGGLYEQYF. CDR3 sequence (DNA): TGTGCCAGCCGAACCGGGACAGGGGGTTTATACGAGCAGTACTTC.

The chain combines TRBV5-6 with TRBJ2-7, with 12 bases that match TRBD2. This CDR3 comprises 16 residues. CDR1 SGHDT and CDR2 YYEEEE come from the germline V gene. Trimming took 4 bases from V and 5 from J; bases not matched to a gene: 10. The CDR3 nucleotides are TGTGCCAGCAGCCGGCAGGCTAGCGGGAGGGATGACGAGCAGTACTTC. As protein: CASSRQASGRDDEQYF.

The chain joins TRBV6-5 to TRBJ2-7, with D possibly matching TRBD2 (6 bases). V gave up 0 bases and J gave up 3 bases, with 15 bases separating them. CDR3 length: 16 amino acids. From germline, CDR1 is MNHEY and CDR2 SVGAGI. CDR3 amino acids: CASSYSRRGGFYEQYF. CDR3 bases: TGTGCCAGCAGTTACTCGAGGAGGGGAGGTTTCTACGAGCAGTACTTC.

The V gene is TRBV5-1, the J gene TRBJ1-1, with TRBD1 identical over 8 bases. The junction had 10 bases not matched to a gene; V was cut back by 1 base and J by 5 bases. The V gene's germline CDR1 is SGHRS and CDR2 YFSETQ. The CDR3 loop spans 16 amino acids. CDR3 region: CASSLRAGGAGTEAFF. The CDR3 DNA reads as TGCGCCAGCAGCTTGCGGGCAGGGGGCGCGGGGACTGAAGCTTTCTTT.

V gene TRBV6-5 combines with J gene TRBJ1-2; TRBD1 matches 7 bases. The CDR3 contains 13 residues. The trim removed 7 bases at V and 4 bases at J, leaving 6 bases unmatched. The germline gives CDR1 MNHEY, CDR2 SVGAGI. CDR3 loop: CASKTGQPYGYTF. The CDR3 coding sequence is TGTGCCAGCAAGACGGGACAGCCCTATGGCTACACCTTC.